This section outlines one T cell receptor beta chain sequence together with its context. The record originates from a study of blood T cell repertoires in COVID-19. Turning to the study itself: The United States, Italy and Spain were the sources of the acute and convalescent COVID-19 samples. T cells, B-cell-depleted T cells, or PBMCs supplied cDNA or gDNA.

Sequencing used immunoSEQ multiplex PCR; TCRdb keeps in-frame clones, though not all of them. Of about 210,000 clones in the sample, about 83% were seen once. Germline V gives CDR1 SNHLY, CDR2 FYNNEI. The CDR3 consists of 14 residues. V shed 4 bases and J shed 4 bases, with 13 bases lying between them. This chain connects TRBV2 to TRBJ1-1; weak D call: TRBD1 (6 bases). The clonotype was recovered from a woman in her 50s with acute or convalescent COVID-19. Sequencing used peripheral blood. In nucleotides, the CDR3 is TGTGCCAGCAGTGTGGACAGATGGAGCACTGAAGCTTTCTTT. Residues: CASSVDRWSTEAFF.